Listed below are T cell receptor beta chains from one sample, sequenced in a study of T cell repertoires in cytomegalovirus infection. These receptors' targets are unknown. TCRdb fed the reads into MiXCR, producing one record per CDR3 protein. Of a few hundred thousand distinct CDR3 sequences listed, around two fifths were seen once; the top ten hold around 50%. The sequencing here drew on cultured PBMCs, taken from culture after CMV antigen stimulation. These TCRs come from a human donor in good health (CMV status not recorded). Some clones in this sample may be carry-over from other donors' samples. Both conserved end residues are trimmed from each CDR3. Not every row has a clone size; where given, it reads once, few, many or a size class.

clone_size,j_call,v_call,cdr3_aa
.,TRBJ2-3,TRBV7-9,ASSAPGARGTQY
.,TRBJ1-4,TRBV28,ASSLAGQGYNEKLF
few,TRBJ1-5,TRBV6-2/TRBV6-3,ASSYSGNNQPQH
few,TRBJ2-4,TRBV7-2,ASSLEKTSSLNIQY
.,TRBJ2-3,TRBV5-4,ASSLAGGPRADTQY
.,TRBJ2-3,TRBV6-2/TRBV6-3,ASSYWASSTDTQY
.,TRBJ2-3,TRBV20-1,SVKLRDTQY
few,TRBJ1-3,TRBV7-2,ASSPSRGNTIY
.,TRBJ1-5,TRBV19,ASSPGQGASNQPQH
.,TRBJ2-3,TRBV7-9,ASSPGGGSFRKY
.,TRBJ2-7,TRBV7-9,ASRVRREWSYEQY
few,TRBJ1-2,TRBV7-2,ASSPSWSDYGYT
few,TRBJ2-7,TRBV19,ASSSGTGWFEQY
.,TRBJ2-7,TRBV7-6,ASSLGQAGLDEQY
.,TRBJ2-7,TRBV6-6,ASSAHLIYEQY
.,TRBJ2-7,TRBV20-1,SAREGTGRSEQY
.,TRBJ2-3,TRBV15,ATSRVLAGATDTQY